The sequence of this TCR beta chain was determined in a study of cytomegalovirus exposure and HLA in healthy donors. General study points: TCR beta chains numbering 164 were designated cytomegalovirus-associated.

V gave up 1 base and J gave up 3 bases; unmatched junction bases: 4. This CDR3 has 16 amino acids. CDR1 MGHDK and CDR2 SYGVNS come from the germline V gene. On this clone: As yet, its antigen is unknown.

Amplification used 60 Vbeta primers and 13 Jbeta primers. Using immunoSEQ multiplex PCR, the repertoire was profiled, and TCRdb retains in-frame clones only, with some absent. Of approximately 100,000 clones in the sample, about four fifths were seen once. This receptor was identified in a female donor in good health and CMV-seropositive. The rearrangement links TRBV25-1 to TRBJ2-1, with TRBD2 matching over 9 bases. Sequencing was done on a sample of PBMCs. This CDR3 reads CASSEWAGGIYNEQFF. The CDR3 DNA follows: TGTGCCAGCAGTGAATGGGCGGGAGGGATCTACAATGAGCAGTTCTTC.